The T cell receptor (beta chain) described here comes from a study of T cell responses to AZD1222 COVID-19 vaccine. V was trimmed by 4 bases and J by 6 bases, leaving 14 bases between them. Germline CDR1 reads SGDLS; CDR2 reads YYNGEE. The CDR3 extends over 13 amino acids. On this clone: Its antigen is as yet unknown.

Study observations and caveats: Baseline serostatus was positive in only a handful of AZD1222 recipients. Repertoires were obtained solely post-peak T cell response. Per reports, nearly half of all spike-specific TCRs target regions that are unmutated in variants.

Measured with immunoSEQ multiplex PCR; TCRdb has only the in-frame clones, and not every one. Among roughly 150,000 clones listed, roughly nine tenths were seen once. The chain uses TRBV9 and TRBJ2-7; the D gene is possibly TRBD2 (6 bases). The specimen comprised peripheral blood, sampled after recovery from COVID-19. The receptor was derived from an adult who had recovered from COVID-19. The CDR3 reads CASSRAEGLEQYF. The CDR3 DNA reads TGTGCCAGCAGCAGGGCGGAGGGGCTCGAGCAGTACTTC.